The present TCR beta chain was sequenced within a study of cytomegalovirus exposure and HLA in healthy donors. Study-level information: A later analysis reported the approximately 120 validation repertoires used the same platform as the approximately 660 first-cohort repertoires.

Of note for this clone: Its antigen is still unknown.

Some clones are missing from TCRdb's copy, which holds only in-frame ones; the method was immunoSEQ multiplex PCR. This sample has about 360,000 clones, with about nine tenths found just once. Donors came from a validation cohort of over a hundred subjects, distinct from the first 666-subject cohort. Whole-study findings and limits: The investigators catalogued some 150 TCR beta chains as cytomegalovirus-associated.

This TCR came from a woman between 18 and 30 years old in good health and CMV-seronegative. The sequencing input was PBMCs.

DNA for the CDR3: TGTGCCAGCAGTGGACATAGCGTAACGAGGGGCACAGATACGCAGTATTTT. The encoded protein is CASSGHSVTRGTDTQYF. J is TRBJ2-3 and V is TRBV25-1; a weak D match, TRBD2 (5 bases). The CDR3 is 17 residues long. Between the trimmed V and J ends, which lost 4 bases and 1 base, there was a span of 18 bases. CDR1 and CDR2 from the germline V gene are MGHDK and SYGVNS. The full variable domain, completed using reference TRBV25-1 and TRBJ2-3, is EADIYQTPRYLVIGTGKKITLECSQTMGHDKMYWYQQDPGMELHLIHYSYGVNSTEKGDLSSESTVSRIRTEHFPLTLESARPSHTSQYLCASSGHSVTRGTDTQYFGPGTRLTVL.